This T cell receptor beta chain is drawn from a study of blood T cell repertoires in COVID-19. Study information: The study drew acute and convalescent COVID-19 samples from the United States, Italy and Spain. Sources were T cells, B-cell-depleted T cells, or PBMCs; the material itself was cDNA or gDNA.

Sequenced by immunoSEQ multiplex PCR; TCRdb stores in-frame clones only, minus some. The sample holds fewer than 250,000 clones, approximately 90% seen once. CDR3 size: 14 residues. Per germline, CDR1 LNHDA and CDR2 SQIVND (reference sequence). Losses at the gene ends were 6 bases for V and 3 bases for J; bases not matched to a gene: 5. This clone was seen a handful of times. Patients at the Seattle site were enrolled during active infection and followed longitudinally. The specimen sequenced was peripheral blood. The chain combines TRBV19 with TRBJ1-3; 7 bases map to TRBD1. This clonotype was sampled from a man in his sixties with COVID-19, enrolled during active disease. The CDR3 protein is CASRKTGVGNTIYF. CDR3 sequence (DNA): TGTGCCAGTAGGAAAACAGGGGTTGGAAACACCATATATTTT.